The 25 T cell receptor beta chains below all came from one sample that was sequenced in a study of PD-L1 blockade in urothelial cancer. Repertoires were generated with immunoSEQ multiplex PCR, while TCRdb's copy carries only in-frame clones and drops some. The sample has tens of thousands of clones, about 90% seen once. This material consisted of PBMCs, taken around atezolizumab (anti-PD-L1) treatment. The receptor set was obtained from a man aged 50 to 59 with urothelial cancer.

This sequence joins TRBV29-1 and TRBJ2-7; possible D gene TRBD1, 5 bases. Germline V gene data show CDR1 as SQVTM and CDR2 as ANQGSEA. The CDR3 is 13 residues long. V lost 6 bases, J lost 0 bases, and 12 bases lay in between. CDR3 sequence: CSVEDGHSYEQYF. The CDR3 DNA reads TGCAGCGTAGAGGACGGACACTCCTACGAGCAGTACTTC.

The rearrangement uses TRBV12-5 and TRBJ2-7; 10 nucleotides match TRBD1. The CDR3 has 13 amino acids. In germline, CDR1 is LGHNT, CDR2 FRNRAP. The V and J ends lost 4 bases and 3 bases, in that order; junction bases with no gene match: 0. In nucleotides, the CDR3 is TGTGCTAGTGGTTGGGACAGGGGCTACGAGCAGTACTTC. It codes for CASGWDRGYEQYF. Combining the CDR3 with reference TRBV12-5 and TRBJ2-7 gives the whole variable domain DARVTQTPRHKVTEMGQEVTMRCQPILGHNTVFWYRQTMMQGLELLAYFRNRAPLDDSGMPKDRFSAEMPDATLATLKIQPSEPRDSAVYFCASGWDRGYEQYFGPGTRLTVT.

The V gene is TRBV4-3, the J gene TRBJ2-3; D is unclear. Germline V lookup: CDR1 LGHNA, CDR2 YSLEER. The CDR3 is 16 amino acids. Trimming pared 3 bases from V and 4 bases from J, leaving 17 bases between. The CDR3 reads CASSHEEQRGSDTQYF. In nucleotides, the CDR3 is TGCGCCAGCAGCCACGAGGAACAAAGAGGCTCAGATACGCAGTATTTT.

The chain uses TRBV6-5 and TRBJ2-1; 16 bases map to TRBD2. Germline V gene lookup returns CDR1 MNHEY and CDR2 SVGAGI. The CDR3 covers 15 residues. V lost 5 bases to trimming and J lost 14 bases; unmatched junction nucleotides: 9. The CDR3 DNA sequence: TGTGCCAGCAGTACGGGACTAGCGGGAGGGCAGGGCGAGTTCTTC. Residues: CASSTGLAGGQGEFF.

The rearrangement links TRBV7-7 to TRBJ2-5; 11 bases agree with TRBD1. Trimming cost V 3 bases and J 5 bases; bases outside gene matches: 5. The germline gives CDR1 SSHAT, CDR2 FNYEAQ (reference sequence). CDR3 length: 15 amino acids. In DNA form, the CDR3 reads TGTGCCAGCAGCTTGGACAGGGGGCTGAGCGAGACCCAGTACTTC. Protein product: CASSLDRGLSETQYF.

The count of this clone is one. V is TRBV11-2 and J is TRBJ1-5; a possible D gene is TRBD1 (6 bases). This CDR3 comprises 14 residues. Per the germline V gene, CDR1 is SGHAT and CDR2 is FQNNGV. V lost 0 bases to trimming and J lost 7 bases, with 10 bases between them. The CDR3 loop is CASSLDRGGQPQHF. The CDR3 DNA reads as TGTGCCAGCAGCTTAGACAGGGGTGGACAGCCCCAGCATTTT.

The V call is TRBV30, the J call TRBJ2-5, with 7 nucleotides matching TRBD2. Per the germline V gene, CDR1 is GTSNPN and CDR2 is SVGIG (reference sequence). Trimming cost V 4 bases and J 4 bases; bases outside gene matches: 12. The CDR3 is 15 residues long. In DNA form, the CDR3 reads TGTGCCTGGACCGAAGTGGGACTACCAAGAGAGACCCAGTACTTC. Translated: CAWTEVGLPRETQYF.

This clone has only one observation. V gene TRBV27 combines with J gene TRBJ2-2; D perhaps matches TRBD2 (5 bases). Germline values: CDR1 MNHEY, CDR2 SMNVEV (reference sequence). Trimming removed 6 bases at V and 1 base at J, with 15 bases between. The CDR3 runs to 16 residues. Written as DNA, the CDR3 is TGTGCCAGCAGCTTCGGTACGAGGGTGAACACCGGGGAGCTGTTTTTT. Translation: CASSFGTRVNTGELFF.

The chain joins TRBV28 to TRBJ2-1; the match to TRBD2 covers 11 bases. Germline trimming cut 4 bases from V and 9 bases from J; bases unmatched to any gene: 17. The V gene's germline CDR1 is MDHEN and CDR2 SYDVKM. The CDR3 sequence is 18 residues long. DNA for the CDR3: TGTGCCAGCAGTTCCCATAAAATCCAATGGCTAGCGGGAGGTGAGCAGTTCTTC. It translates to CASSSHKIQWLAGGEQFF. The full variable domain, completed using reference TRBV28 and TRBJ2-1, is DVKVTQSSRYLVKRTGEKVFLECVQDMDHENMFWYRQDPGLGLRLIYFSYDVKMKEKGDIPEGYSVSREKKERFSLILESASTNQTSMYLCASSSHKIQWLAGGEQFFGPGTRLTVL.

The chain has TRBV10-3 and TRBJ2-3; perhaps TRBD1 as D (6 bases). V lost 7 bases and J 2 bases, leaving 16 bases between the germline ends. There are 15 residues in the CDR3. The germline V gene encodes CDR1 ENHRY and CDR2 SYGVKD. The CDR3 DNA is TGTGCCATCAAAAGACAGGCCATCTCCACAGATACGCAGTATTTT. Translated, it gives CAIKRQAISTDTQYF.

This clone occurred a few times. The rearrangement uses TRBV23-1 and TRBJ1-5, with 7 bases aligning to TRBD1. TRBV23-1 has ORF status, its function being uncertain. V trimming: 5 bases; J trimming: 5 bases; junction bases outside the gene matches: 12. This CDR3 is built from 16 residues. The CDR3 DNA is TGCGCCAGCAGTGAACGACAGGGAGCGCCATATCAGCCCCAGCATTTT. Amino acids: CASSERQGAPYQPQHF.

This CDR3 reads CASGLVVAGGSYNEQFF. The CDR3 bases are TGTGCTAGTGGTTTGGTAGTGGCGGGGGGGTCCTACAATGAGCAGTTCTTC. V is TRBV12-5 and J is TRBJ2-1; 9 bases agree with TRBD2. Per germline, CDR1 LGHNT and CDR2 FRNRAP. With 0 bases clipped from V and 1 base from J, the junction kept 4 bases outside the gene matches. There are 17 residues in the CDR3.

The chain is built from TRBV10-2 and TRBJ2-7; TRBD1 matches at 7 bases. CDR1 and CDR2 from the germline V gene are WSHSY and SAAADI. V was clipped by 5 bases and J by 1 base; unmatched bases: 2. The CDR3 sequence is 13 residues long. The CDR3 bases are TGCGCCAGCAGTAGGACAGGATCCTACGAGCAGTACTTC. This sequence encodes CASSRTGSYEQYF.

V and J are TRBV10-1 and TRBJ2-1; D not certain. Germline CDR1 reads WNHNN; CDR2 reads SYGVQD (reference sequence). The ends were cut back, 3 bases at V and 5 bases at J, with 8 bases in the middle. The CDR3 loop spans 13 amino acids. The CDR3 coding sequence is TGCGCCAGCAGTGATCACCTAGACAATGAGCAGTTCTTC. This encodes CASSDHLDNEQFF.

This clone was detected only once. The V and J genes are TRBV6-1 and TRBJ1-1; tentative D call: TRBD1 (5 bases). The V gene's germline CDR1 is MNHNS and CDR2 SASEGT. The CDR3 loop spans 13 amino acids. In DNA, the CDR3 is TGTGCAGTTCGGGGGGGAATGAACACTGAAGCTTTCTTT. Its translation: CAVRGGMNTEAFF.

The chain has TRBV18 and TRBJ2-7; TRBD1 matches at 9 bases. Germline values: CDR1 KGHSH, CDR2 LQKENI. The trim removed 0 bases at V and 2 bases at J, leaving 2 bases unmatched. The CDR3 is made up of 15 amino acids. The CDR3 DNA reads as TGTGCCAGCTCACCACCGGGACAGGGAACCTACGAGCAGTACTTC. Amino acid sequence: CASSPPGQGTYEQYF. The whole variable domain, filled in from reference TRBV18 and TRBJ2-7, reads NAGVMQNPRHLVRRRGQEARLRCSPMKGHSHVYWYRQLPEEGLKFMVYLQKENIIDESGMPKERFSAEFPKEGPSILRIQQVVRGDSAAYFCASSPPGQGTYEQYFGPGTRLTVT.

The CDR3 spells CASSIDRRGGRYGYTF. The CDR3 DNA reads as TGTGCCAGTAGTATAGACCGACGGGGGGGTCGCTATGGCTACACCTTC. The chain links TRBV19 to TRBJ1-2; D is perhaps TRBD1 (5 bases). This CDR3 is built from 16 residues. Germline values: CDR1 LNHDA, CDR2 SQIVND (reference sequence). V was shortened by 0 bases and J by 4 bases, with 15 bases between the two germline ends.

The chain joins TRBV5-4 to TRBJ1-2; the D gene is possibly TRBD1 (5 bases). Trimming shortened V by 4 bases and J by 4 bases, and 14 bases separated the two germline ends. The CDR3 has 14 residues. The germline gives CDR1 SGHNT, CDR2 YYREEE (reference sequence). CDR3 coding DNA: TGTGCCAGCAGCCAACGACAGCTCCCCTATGGCTACACCTTC. Amino acids: CASSQRQLPYGYTF.

The rearrangement joins TRBV7-9 to TRBJ2-7; D unclear. The CDR3 length is 14 residues. Between the trimmed V and J ends, which lost 1 base and 2 bases, there was a span of 9 bases. Looked up from germline, CDR1 is SEHNR and CDR2 is FQNEAQ (reference sequence). CDR3 loop: CASSLESGPYEQYF. DNA of the CDR3: TGTGCCAGCAGCTTAGAAAGTGGCCCCTACGAGCAGTACTTC.

This rearrangement joins TRBV1 to TRBJ1-2; no DNA check was done on the table's D call, TRBD1. TRBV1 represents a pseudogene. The CDR3 has 15 residues. As DNA, the CDR3 is TGCACCAGCCTCGTAAGATGTTACCATCAGGGGGGCTACACCTTC. Translation: CTSLVRCYHQGGYTF.

The J gene is TRBJ2-7, the V gene TRBV29-1, with a tentative D call TRBD1 (6 bases). The CDR3 contains 13 residues. Trimming shortened V by 5 bases and J by 7 bases, and 18 bases separated the two germline ends. Germline CDR1 SQVTM, CDR2 ANQGSEA. CDR3 DNA: TGCAGCGTTCCGCTACAGGGATCGGGAGAGCAGTACTTC. Its protein is CSVPLQGSGEQYF.

The chain carries TRBV11-3 and TRBJ2-1; 9 bases map to TRBD2. The CDR3 sequence is 15 residues long. V lost 1 base and J lost 8; bases outside the gene matches: 6. CDR1 SGHNT and CDR2 YENEEA come from the germline V gene. Here the CDR3 DNA reads TGTGCCAGCAGCTTAGGCGGGGGGGGGAATTATGAGCAGTTCTTC. As protein: CASSLGGGGNYEQFF.

The chain carries TRBV11-2 and TRBJ1-3; D gene ambiguous. The CDR3 runs 13 residues. Germline lookup yields CDR1 SGHAT and CDR2 FQNNGV. Trimming pared 1 base from V and 4 bases from J, leaving 5 bases between. The CDR3 nucleotides are TGTGCCAGCAGCTTAGCTAGGGGAAACACCATATATTTT. This encodes CASSLARGNTIYF.

This chain links TRBV27 with TRBJ2-4; 14 bases are a match to TRBD2. The CDR3 runs to 21 residues. V gave up 4 bases and J gave up 1 base; unmatched junction bases: 15. Germline CDR1 MNHEY, CDR2 SMNVEV (reference sequence). The CDR3 DNA is TGTGCCAGCAGTTACACGGGACTAGCGGGAGTGGGGGGCATGGCCAAAAACATTCAGTACTTC. It specifies CASSYTGLAGVGGMAKNIQYF.

J is TRBJ2-3 and V is TRBV5-1; no definite D call. V was cut by 5 bases and J by 14 bases, with 12 bases left in between. Germline V gene lookup returns CDR1 SGHRS and CDR2 YFSETQ. The CDR3 consists of 10 residues. The CDR3 here is CASSSDKVYF. In DNA form, the CDR3 reads TGCGCCAGCAGTTCCGACAAGGTGTATTTT.